The entry below gives a single T cell receptor beta chain sequence along with its context. In the authors' workflow: Estimates of nucleated cell counts were drawn from the amplification of reference gene primers. Generated by immunoSEQ multiplex PCR, the TCRdb table keeps only in-frame clones and is missing some. For V, J and clone size, that table is used; D and trimming come from the DNA. The repertoire holds roughly 190,000 clones, with around 80% as singletons. The data belong to a study of blood T cell repertoires in COVID-19. Looking at the study overall: Samples representing acute and convalescent COVID-19 were sourced from the United States, Italy and Spain.

This TCR was recovered from a man aged 30 to 45 with active or convalescent COVID-19. Sequenced sample: peripheral blood.

In nucleotides, the CDR3 is TGTGCCAGCAGTCCGGGACTAGCGGGAATGGCAGATACGCAGTATTTT. Amino acid sequence: CASSPGLAGMADTQYF. V and J are TRBV27 and TRBJ2-3, with 13 positions matching TRBD2. CDR1 is MNHEY and CDR2 is SMNVEV in the germline V gene (reference sequence). Trimming took 5 bases from V and 4 from J; bases not matched to a gene: 6. This CDR3 has 16 residues.